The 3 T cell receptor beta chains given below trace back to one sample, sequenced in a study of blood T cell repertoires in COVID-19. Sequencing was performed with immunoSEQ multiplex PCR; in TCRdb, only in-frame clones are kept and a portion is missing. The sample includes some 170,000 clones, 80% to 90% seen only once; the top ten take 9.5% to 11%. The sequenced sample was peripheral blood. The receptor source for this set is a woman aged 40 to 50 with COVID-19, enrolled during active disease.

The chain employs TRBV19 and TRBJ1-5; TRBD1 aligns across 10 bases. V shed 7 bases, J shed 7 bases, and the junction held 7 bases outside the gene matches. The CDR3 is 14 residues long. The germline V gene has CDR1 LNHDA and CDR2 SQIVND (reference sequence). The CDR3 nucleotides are TGTGCCAGTACGGGACAGGGGTTGGTGCAGCCCCAGCATTTT. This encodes CASTGQGLVQPQHF.

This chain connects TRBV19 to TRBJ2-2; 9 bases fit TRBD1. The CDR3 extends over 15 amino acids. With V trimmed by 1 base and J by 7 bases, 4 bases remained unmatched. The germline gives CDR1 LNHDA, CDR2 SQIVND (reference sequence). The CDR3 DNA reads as TGTGCCAGTAGTATAGGGGGACAGGGAGTCGGGGAGCTGTTTTTT. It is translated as CASSIGGQGVGELFF.

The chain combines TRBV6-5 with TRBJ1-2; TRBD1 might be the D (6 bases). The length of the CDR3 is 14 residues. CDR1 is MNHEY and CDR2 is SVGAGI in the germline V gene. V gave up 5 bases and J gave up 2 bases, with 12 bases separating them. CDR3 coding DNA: TGTGCCAGCAGTATACTGGACAGCAACTATGGCTACACCTTC. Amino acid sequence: CASSILDSNYGYTF.